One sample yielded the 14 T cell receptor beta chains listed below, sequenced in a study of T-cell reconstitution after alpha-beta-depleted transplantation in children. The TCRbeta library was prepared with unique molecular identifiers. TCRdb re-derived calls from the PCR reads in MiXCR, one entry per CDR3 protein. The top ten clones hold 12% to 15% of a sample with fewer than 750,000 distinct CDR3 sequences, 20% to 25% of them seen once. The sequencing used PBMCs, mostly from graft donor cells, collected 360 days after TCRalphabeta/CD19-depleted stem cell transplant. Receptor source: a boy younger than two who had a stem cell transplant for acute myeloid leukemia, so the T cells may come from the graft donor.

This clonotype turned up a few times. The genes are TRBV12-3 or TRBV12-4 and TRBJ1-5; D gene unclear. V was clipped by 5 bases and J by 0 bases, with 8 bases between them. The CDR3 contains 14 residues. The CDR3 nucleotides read TGTGCCAGCAGTGTAGGGTTTAGCAATCAGCCCCAGCATTTT. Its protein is CASSVGFSNQPQHF.

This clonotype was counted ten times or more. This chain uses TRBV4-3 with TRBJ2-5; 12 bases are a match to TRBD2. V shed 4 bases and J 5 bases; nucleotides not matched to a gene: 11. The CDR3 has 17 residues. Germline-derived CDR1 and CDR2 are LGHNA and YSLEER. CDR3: CASSPDATSGGRETQYF. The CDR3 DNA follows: TGCGCCAGCAGCCCAGATGCGACTAGCGGGGGTCGTGAGACCCAGTACTTC.

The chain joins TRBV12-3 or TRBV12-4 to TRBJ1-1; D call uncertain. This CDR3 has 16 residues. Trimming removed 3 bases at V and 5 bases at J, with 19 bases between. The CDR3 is CASSFGKDVAPTEAFF. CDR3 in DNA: TGTGCCAGCAGTTTCGGAAAGGACGTTGCACCAACTGAAGCTTTCTTT.

CDR3 nucleotides: TGCAGTGCTAGAGGTTGGGGGAACACCGGGGAGCTGTTTTTT. It is translated as CSARGWGNTGELFF. The chain combines TRBV20-1 with TRBJ2-2; the D is unclear. This CDR3 is built from 14 residues. The V end was cut by 1 base, the J end by 1 base, with 7 bases between. Germline-derived CDR1 and CDR2 are DFQATT and SNEGSKA (reference sequence).

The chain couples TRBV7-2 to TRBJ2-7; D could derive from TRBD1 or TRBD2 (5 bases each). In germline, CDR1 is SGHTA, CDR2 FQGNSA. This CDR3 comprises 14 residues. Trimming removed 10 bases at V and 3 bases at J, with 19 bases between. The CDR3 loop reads CAISHSGDHYEQYF. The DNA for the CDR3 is TGTGCCATCAGTCATTCCGGGGACCACTACGAGCAGTACTTC.

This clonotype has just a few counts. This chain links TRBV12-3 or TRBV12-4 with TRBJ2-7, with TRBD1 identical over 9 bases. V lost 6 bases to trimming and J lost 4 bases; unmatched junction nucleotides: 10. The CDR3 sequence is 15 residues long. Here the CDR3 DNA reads TGTGCCAGCAGCCGTGATACAGGGGGCGGGTACGAGCAGTACTTC. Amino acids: CASSRDTGGGYEQYF.

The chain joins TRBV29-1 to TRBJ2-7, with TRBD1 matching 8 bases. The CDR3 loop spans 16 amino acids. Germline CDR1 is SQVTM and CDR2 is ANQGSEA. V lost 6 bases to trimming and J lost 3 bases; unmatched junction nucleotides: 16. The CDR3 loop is CSVPGQGPRPVYEQYV. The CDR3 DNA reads TGCAGCGTCCCAGGACAGGGACCACGTCCTGTCTACGAGCAGTACGTC.

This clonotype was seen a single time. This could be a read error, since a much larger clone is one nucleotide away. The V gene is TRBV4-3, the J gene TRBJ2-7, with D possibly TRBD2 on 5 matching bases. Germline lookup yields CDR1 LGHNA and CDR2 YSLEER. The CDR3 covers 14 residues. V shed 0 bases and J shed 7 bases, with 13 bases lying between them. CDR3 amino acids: CASSQDCGPGEQYF. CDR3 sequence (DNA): TGCGCCAGCAGCCAAGATTGCGGGCCGGGGGAGCAGTACTTC.

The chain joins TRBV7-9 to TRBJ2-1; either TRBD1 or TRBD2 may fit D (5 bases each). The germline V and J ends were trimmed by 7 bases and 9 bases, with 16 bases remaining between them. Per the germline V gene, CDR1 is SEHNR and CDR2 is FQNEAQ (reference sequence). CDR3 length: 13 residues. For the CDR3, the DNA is TGTGCCAGCACCCTCCGGGACGTAGGTGAGCAGTTCTTC. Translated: CASTLRDVGEQFF.

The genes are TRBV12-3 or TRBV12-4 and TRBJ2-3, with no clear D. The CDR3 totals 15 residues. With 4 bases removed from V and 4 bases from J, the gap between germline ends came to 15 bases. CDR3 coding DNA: TGTGCCAGCAGTTGGGAAGTAGTCGGTGCAGATACGCAGTATTTT. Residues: CASSWEVVGADTQYF.

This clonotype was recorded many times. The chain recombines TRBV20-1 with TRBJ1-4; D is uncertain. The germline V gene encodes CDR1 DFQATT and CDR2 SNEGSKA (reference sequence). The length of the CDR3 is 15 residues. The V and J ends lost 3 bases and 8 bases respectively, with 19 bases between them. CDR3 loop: CSARAGQTTGEKLFF. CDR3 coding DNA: TGCAGTGCTAGGGCCGGGCAAACCACGGGGGAAAAACTGTTTTTT.

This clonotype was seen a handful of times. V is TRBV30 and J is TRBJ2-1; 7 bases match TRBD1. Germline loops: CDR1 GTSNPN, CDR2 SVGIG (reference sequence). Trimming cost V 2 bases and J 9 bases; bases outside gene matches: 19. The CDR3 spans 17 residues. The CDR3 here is CAWSNLWTGTPRGEQFF. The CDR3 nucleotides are TGTGCCTGGAGTAACCTCTGGACAGGAACCCCGAGGGGTGAGCAGTTCTTC.

The CDR3 nucleotides read TGCAGTGCTAGAGAACGTTGGCGGGGGAGAGTTGGTGAGCAGTTCTTC. It yields the protein CSARERWRGRVGEQFF. The J gene is TRBJ2-1, the V gene TRBV20-1; TRBD2 matches at 7 bases. The J segment lost 9 bases and the V segment lost 0 bases, leaving 14 bases of the junction unmatched. Germline assignment: CDR1 DFQATT and CDR2 SNEGSKA (reference sequence). CDR3 length: 16 amino acids.

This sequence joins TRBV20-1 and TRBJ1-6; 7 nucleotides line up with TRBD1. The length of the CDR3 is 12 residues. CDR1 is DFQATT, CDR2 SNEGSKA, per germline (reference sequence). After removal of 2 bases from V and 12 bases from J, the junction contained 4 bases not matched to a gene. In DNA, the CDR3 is TGCAGTGCTAGACCCTACAGGGGACCCCTCCACTTT. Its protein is CSARPYRGPLHF.